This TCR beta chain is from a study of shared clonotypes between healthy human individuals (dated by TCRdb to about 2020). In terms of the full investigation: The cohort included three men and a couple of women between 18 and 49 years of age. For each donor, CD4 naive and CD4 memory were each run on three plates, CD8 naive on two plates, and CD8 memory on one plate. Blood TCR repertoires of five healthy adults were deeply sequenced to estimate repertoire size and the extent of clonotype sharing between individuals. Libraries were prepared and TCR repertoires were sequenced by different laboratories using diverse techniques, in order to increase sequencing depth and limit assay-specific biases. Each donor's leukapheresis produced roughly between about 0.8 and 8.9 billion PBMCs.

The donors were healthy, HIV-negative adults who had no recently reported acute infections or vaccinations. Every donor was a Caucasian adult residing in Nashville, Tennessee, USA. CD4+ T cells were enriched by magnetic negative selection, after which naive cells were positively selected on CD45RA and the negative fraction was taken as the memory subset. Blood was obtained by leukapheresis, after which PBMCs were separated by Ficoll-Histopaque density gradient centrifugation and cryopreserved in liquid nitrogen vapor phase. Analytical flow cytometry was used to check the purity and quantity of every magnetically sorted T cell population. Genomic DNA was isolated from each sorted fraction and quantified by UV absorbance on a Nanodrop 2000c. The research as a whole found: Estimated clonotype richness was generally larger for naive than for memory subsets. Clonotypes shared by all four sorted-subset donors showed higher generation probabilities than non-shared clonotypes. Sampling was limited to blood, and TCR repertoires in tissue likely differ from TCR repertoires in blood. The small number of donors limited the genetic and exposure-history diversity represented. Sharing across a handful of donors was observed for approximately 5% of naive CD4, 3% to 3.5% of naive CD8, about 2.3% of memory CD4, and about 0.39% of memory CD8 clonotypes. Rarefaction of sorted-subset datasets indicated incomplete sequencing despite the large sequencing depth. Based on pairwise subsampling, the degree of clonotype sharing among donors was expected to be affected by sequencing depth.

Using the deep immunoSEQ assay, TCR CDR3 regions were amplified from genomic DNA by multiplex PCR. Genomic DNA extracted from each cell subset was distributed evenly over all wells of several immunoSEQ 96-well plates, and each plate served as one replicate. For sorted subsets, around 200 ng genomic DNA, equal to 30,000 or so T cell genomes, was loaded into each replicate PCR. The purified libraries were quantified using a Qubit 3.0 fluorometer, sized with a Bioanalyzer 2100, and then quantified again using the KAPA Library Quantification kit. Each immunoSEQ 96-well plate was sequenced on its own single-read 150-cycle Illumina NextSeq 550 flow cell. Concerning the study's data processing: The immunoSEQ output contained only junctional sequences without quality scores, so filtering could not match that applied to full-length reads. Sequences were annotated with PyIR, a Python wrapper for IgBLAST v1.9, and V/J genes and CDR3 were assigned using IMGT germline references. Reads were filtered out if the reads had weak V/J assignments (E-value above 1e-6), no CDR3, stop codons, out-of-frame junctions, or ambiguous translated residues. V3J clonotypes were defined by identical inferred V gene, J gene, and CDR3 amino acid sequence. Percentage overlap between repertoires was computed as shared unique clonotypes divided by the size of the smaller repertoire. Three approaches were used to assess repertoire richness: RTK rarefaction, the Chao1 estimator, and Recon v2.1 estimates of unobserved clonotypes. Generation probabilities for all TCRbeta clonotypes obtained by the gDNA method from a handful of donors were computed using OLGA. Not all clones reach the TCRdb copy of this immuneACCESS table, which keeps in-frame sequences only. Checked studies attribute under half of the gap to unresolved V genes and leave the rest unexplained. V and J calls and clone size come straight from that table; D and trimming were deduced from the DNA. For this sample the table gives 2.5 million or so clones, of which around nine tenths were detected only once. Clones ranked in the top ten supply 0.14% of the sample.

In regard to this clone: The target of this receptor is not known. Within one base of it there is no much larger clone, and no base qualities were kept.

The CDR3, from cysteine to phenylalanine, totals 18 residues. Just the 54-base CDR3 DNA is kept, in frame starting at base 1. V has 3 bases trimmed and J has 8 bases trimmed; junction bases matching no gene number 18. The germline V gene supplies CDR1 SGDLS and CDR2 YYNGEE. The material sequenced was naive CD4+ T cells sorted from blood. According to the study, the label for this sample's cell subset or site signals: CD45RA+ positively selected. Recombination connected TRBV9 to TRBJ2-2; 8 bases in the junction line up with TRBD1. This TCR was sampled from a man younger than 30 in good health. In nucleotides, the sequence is TGTGCCAGCAGCGCTCGTACTCACCCAGGGACAGGAAAAGGGGAGCTGTTTTTT. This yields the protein CASSARTHPGTGKGELFF.